This T cell receptor beta chain was sequenced during a study of PD-1 blockade in classical Hodgkin lymphoma. Study overall: Administration of nivolumab to patients was at 3 mg/kg intravenously every 2 weeks. Study outcomes and limitations: By C4D1, CD4+ diversity increased significantly, especially in complete responders. Relapsed/refractory patients reportedly had lower baseline diversity than newly diagnosed patients.

On this clone itself: The antigen is not known.

Relapses following autologous stem cell transplantation were seen in all patients, with brentuximab vedotin exposure varying. Measured with immunoSEQ multiplex PCR; TCRdb has only the in-frame clones, and not every one. The sample lists just under 45,000 clones, approximately 79% occurring once. The source material was peripheral blood mononuclear cells (PBMCs), sampled before the second cycle of nivolumab. The clonotype originates from a human donor with classical Hodgkin lymphoma.

The CDR3 nucleotides are TGTGCCAGCAGCCAGGGCTTGGCAGATACGCAGTATTTT. This codes for CASSQGLADTQYF. The chain joins TRBV4-2 to TRBJ2-3; no reliable D call. The V and J ends lost 3 bases and 4 bases respectively, with 8 bases between them. Germline CDR1 LGHNA, CDR2 YNFKEQ. The CDR3 is made up of 13 amino acids.